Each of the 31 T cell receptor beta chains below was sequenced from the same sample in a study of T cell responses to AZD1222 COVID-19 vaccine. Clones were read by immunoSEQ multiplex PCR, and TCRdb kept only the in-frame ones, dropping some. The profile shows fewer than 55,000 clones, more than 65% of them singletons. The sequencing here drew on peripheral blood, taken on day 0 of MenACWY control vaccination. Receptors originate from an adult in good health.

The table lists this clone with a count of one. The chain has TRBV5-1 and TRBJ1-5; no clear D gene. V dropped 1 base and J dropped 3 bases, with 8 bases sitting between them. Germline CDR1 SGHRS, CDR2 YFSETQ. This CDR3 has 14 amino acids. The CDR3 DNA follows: TGCGCCAGCAGCTTGTCCGGGCTCAATCAGCCCCAGCATTTT. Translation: CASSLSGLNQPQHF.

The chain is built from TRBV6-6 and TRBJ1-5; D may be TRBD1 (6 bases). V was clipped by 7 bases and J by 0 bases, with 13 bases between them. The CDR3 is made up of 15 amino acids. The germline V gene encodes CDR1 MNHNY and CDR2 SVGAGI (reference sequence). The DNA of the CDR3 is TGTGCCAGCAATCACGAGGGGGTTAGCAATCAGCCCCAGCATTTT. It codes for CASNHEGVSNQPQHF.

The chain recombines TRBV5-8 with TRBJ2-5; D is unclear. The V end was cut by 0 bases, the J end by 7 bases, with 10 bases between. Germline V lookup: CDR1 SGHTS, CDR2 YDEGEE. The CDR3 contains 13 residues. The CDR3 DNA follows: TGTGCCAGCAGCTTGGACTGGAGAGGGACCCAGTACTTC. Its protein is CASSLDWRGTQYF.

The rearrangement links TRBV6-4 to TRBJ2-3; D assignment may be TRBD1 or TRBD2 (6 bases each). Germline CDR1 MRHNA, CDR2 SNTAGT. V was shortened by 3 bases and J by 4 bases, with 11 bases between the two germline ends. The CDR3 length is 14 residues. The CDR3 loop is CASSEGGGADTQYF. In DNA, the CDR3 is TGTGCCAGCAGTGAAGGGGGAGGCGCAGATACGCAGTATTTT.

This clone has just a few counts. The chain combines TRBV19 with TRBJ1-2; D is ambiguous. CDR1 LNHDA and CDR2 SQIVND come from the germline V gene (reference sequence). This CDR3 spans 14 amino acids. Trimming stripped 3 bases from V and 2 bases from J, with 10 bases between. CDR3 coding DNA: TGTGCCAGTAGTATCGATCACCGGAACTATGGCTACACCTTC. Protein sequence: CASSIDHRNYGYTF. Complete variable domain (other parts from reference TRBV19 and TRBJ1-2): DGGITQSPKYLFRKEGQNVTLSCEQNLNHDAMYWYRQDPGQGLRLIYYSQIVNDFQKGDIAEGYSVSREKKESFPLTVTSAQKNPTAFYLCASSIDHRNYGYTFGSGTRLTVV.

The CDR3 sequence is CASSQLALQETQYF. The DNA of the CDR3 is TGTGCCAGCAGCCAACTAGCGTTACAAGAGACCCAGTACTTC. The rearrangement links TRBV7-6 to TRBJ2-5; 7 nucleotides align to TRBD2. The CDR3 length is 14 residues. Germline CDR1 SGHVS, CDR2 FNYEAQ. Trimming took 5 bases from V and 2 from J; bases not matched to a gene: 5.

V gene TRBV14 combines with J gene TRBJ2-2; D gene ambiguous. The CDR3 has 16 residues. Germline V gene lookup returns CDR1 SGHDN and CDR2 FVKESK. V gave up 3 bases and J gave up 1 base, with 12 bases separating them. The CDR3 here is CASSQRTPMNTGELFF. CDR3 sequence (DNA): TGTGCCAGCAGCCAGCGCACCCCCATGAACACCGGGGAGCTGTTTTTT.

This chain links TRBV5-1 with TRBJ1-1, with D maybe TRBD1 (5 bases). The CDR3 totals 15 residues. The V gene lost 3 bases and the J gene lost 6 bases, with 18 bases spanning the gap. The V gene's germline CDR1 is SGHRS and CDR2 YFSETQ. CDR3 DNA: TGCGCCAGCAGCTCGGCCCTGGGACCCGGGGCTGAAGCTTTCTTT. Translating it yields CASSSALGPGAEAFF.

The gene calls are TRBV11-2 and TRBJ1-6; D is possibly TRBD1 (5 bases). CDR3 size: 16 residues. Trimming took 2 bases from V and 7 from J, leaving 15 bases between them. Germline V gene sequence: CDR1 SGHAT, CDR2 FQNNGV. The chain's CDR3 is CASSLSIGRENSPLHF. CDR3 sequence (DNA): TGTGCCAGCAGCTTATCTATCGGCAGGGAAAATTCACCCCTCCACTTT.

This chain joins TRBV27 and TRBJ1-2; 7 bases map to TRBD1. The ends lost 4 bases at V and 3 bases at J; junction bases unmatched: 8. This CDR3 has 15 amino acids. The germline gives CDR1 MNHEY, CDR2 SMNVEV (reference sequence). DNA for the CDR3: TGTGCCAGCAGTTCCTCGGAGGGGGCATACTATGGCTACACCTTC. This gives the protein CASSSSEGAYYGYTF.

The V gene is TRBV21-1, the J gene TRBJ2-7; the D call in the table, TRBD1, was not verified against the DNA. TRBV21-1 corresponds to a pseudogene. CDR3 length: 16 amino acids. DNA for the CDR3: TGTGCCAGCAGCCCCCCGGCCGGGACAGGGAAGTACGAGCAGTACGTC. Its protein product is CASSPPAGTGKYEQYV.

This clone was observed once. The CDR3 reads CASSWGGGVGSNEQFF. The CDR3 DNA is TGTGCCAGCAGCTGGGGCGGCGGGGTTGGAAGCAATGAGCAGTTCTTC. The chain is built from TRBV5-5 and TRBJ2-1; tentative D call: TRBD2 (6 bases). The germline gives CDR1 SGHKS, CDR2 YYEKEE (reference sequence). The CDR3 extends over 16 amino acids. V was shortened by 3 bases and J by 6 bases, with 19 bases between the two germline ends.

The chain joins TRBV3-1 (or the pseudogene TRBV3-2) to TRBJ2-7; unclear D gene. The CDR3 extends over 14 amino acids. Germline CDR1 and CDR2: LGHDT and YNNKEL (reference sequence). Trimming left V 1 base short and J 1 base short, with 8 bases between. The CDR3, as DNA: TGTGCCAGCAGCCAAGGGGCCTTTTCCTACGAGCAGTACGTC. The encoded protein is CASSQGAFSYEQYV.

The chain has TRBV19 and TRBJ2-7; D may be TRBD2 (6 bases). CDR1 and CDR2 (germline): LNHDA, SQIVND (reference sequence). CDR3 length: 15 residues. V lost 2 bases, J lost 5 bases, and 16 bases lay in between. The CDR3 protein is CASSILGGSPDEQYF. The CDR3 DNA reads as TGTGCCAGTAGTATATTAGGAGGGAGTCCCGACGAGCAGTACTTC.

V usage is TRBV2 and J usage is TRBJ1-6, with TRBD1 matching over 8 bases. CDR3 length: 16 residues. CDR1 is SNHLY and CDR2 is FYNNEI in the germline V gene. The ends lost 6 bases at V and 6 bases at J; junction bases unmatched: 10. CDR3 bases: TGTGCCAGCAGGGCTACGACAGGGGTCGGTAATTCACCCCTCCACTTT. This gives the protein CASRATTGVGNSPLHF.

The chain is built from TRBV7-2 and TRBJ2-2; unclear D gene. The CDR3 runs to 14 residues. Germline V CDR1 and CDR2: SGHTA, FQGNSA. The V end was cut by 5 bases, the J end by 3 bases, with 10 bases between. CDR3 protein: CASSLDTYTGELFF. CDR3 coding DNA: TGTGCCAGCAGCCTTGACACCTACACCGGGGAGCTGTTTTTT.

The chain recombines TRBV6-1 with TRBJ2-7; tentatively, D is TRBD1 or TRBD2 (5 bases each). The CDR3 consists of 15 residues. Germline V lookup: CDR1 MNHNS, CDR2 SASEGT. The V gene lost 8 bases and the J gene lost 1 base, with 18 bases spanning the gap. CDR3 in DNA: TGTGCCAGCTCCCACGGAGGTGAGGGGTCCTACGAGCAGTACGTC. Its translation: CASSHGGEGSYEQYV.

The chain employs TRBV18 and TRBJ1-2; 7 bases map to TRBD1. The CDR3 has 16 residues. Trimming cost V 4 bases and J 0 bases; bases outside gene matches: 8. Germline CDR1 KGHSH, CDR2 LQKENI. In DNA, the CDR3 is TGTGCCAGCTCACGAGGACAGGTCCCCTCTAACTATGGCTACACCTTC. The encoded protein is CASSRGQVPSNYGYTF.

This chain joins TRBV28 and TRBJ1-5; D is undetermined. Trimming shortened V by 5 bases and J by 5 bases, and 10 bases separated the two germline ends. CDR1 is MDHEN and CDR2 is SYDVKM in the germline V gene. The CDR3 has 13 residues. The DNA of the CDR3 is TGTGCCAGCAGTCCGGTAGGATATCAGCCCCAGCATTTT. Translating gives CASSPVGYQPQHF.

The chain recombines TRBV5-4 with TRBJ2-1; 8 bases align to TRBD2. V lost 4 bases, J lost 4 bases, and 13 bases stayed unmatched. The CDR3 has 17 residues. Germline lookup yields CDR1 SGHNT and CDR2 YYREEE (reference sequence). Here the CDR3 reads CASSARWGRGAYNEQFF. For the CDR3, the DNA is TGTGCCAGCAGCGCCCGTTGGGGGCGGGGGGCTTACAATGAGCAGTTCTTC.

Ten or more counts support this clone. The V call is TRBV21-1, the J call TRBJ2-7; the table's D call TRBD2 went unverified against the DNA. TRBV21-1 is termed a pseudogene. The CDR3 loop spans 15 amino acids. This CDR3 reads CASSKVPGTDHEQYF. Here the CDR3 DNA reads TGTGCCAGCAGCAAAGTCCCGGGAACGGACCACGAGCAGTACTTC.

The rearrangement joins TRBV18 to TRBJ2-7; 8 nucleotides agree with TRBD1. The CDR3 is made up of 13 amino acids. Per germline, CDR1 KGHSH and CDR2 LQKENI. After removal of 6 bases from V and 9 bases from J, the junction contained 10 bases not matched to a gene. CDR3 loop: CASSQNGQGRQYV. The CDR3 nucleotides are TGTGCCAGCTCCCAAAATGGACAGGGTCGGCAGTACGTC.

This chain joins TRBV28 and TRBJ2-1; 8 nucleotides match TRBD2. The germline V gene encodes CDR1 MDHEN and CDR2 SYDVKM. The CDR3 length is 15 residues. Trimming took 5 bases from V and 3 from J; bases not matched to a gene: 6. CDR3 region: CASSRIAGNYNEQFF. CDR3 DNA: TGTGCCAGCAGTCGAATAGCGGGAAACTACAATGAGCAGTTCTTC.

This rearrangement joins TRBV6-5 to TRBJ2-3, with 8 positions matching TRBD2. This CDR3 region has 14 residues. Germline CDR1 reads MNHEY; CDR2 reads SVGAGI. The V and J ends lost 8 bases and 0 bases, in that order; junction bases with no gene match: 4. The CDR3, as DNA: TGTGCCAGCTTAGCGGGGCTAAGCACAGATACGCAGTATTTT. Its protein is CASLAGLSTDTQYF.

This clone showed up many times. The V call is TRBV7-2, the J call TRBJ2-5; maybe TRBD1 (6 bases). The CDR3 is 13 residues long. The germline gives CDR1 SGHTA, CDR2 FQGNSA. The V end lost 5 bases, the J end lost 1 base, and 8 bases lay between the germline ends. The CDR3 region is CASSNRVQETQYF. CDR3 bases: TGTGCCAGCAGCAACAGGGTCCAAGAGACCCAGTACTTC.

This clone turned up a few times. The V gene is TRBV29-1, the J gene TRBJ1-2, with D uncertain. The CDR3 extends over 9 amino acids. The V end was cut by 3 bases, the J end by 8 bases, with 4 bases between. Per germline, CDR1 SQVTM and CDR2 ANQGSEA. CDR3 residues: CSVDQGYTF. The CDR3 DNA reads TGCAGCGTTGATCAAGGCTACACCTTC.

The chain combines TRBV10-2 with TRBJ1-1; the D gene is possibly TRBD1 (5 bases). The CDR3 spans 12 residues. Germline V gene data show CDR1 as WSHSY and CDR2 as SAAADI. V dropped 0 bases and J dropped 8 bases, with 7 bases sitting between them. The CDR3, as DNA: TGCGCCAGCAGTGAGTCGGCAGGGGAAGCTTTCTTT. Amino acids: CASSESAGEAFF.

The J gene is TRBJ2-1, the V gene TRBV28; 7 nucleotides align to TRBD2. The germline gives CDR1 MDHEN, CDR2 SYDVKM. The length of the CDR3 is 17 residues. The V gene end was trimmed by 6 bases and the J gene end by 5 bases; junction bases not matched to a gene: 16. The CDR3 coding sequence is TGTGCCAGCAGGACCCTTCTATCGCGGGAGTACCACAATGAGCAGTTCTTC. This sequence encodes CASRTLLSREYHNEQFF.

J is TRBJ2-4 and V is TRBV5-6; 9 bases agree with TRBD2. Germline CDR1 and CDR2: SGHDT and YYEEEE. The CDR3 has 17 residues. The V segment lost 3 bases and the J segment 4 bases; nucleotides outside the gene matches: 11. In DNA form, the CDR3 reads TGTGCCAGCAGCTCGTACTCGTTTAGCGGGGGAAAAAACATTCAGTACTTC. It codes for CASSSYSFSGGKNIQYF.

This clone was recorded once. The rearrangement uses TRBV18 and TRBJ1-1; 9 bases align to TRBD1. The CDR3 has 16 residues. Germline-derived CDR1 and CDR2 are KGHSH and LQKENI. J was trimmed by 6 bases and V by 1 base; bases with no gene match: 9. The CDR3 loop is CASSPLTGGDFPEAFF. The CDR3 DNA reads TGTGCCAGCTCACCACTAACAGGGGGCGACTTCCCTGAAGCTTTCTTT.

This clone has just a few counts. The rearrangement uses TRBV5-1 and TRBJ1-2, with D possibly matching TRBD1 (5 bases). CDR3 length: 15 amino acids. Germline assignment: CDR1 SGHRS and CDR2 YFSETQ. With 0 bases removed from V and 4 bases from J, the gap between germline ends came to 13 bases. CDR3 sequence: CASSLGQGWSYGYTF. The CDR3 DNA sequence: TGCGCCAGCAGCTTGGGGCAGGGTTGGAGCTATGGCTACACCTTC.